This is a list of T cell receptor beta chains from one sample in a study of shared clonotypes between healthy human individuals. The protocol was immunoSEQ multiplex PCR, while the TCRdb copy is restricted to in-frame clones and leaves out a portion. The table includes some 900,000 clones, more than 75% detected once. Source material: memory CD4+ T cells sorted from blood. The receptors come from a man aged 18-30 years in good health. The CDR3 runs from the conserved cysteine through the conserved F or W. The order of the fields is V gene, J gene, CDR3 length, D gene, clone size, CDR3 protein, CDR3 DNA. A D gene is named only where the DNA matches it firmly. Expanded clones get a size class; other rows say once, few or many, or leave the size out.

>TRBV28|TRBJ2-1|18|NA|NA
CASSGGGLGPGTYNEQFF
TGTGCCAGCAGTGGGGGTGGTTTGGGTCCAGGTACCTACAATGAGCAGTTCTTC
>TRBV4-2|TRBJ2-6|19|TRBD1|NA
CASSQEAQGASSGANVLTF
TGTGCCAGCAGCCAAGAAGCCCAGGGGGCTAGCTCTGGGGCCAACGTCCTGACTTTC
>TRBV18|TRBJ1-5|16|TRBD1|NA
CASSPKRTGGGQPQHF
TGTGCCAGCTCACCAAAAAGGACAGGGGGTGGACAGCCCCAGCATTTT
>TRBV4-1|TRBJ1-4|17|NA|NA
CASSQGAQGGASEKLFF
TGCGCCAGCAGCCAAGGGGCCCAGGGAGGGGCGTCTGAAAAACTGTTTTTT
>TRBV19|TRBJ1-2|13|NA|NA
CASRPPGPYGYTF
TGTGCCAGCCGCCCTCCCGGCCCTTATGGCTACACCTTC
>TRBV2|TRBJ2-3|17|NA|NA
CASSDISRRGSTDTQYF
TGTGCCAGCAGTGATATTTCACGGAGGGGGAGCACAGATACGCAGTATTTT
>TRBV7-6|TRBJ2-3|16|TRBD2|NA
CASSSASGRAGDTQYF
TGTGCCAGCAGCTCTGCTAGCGGGAGGGCCGGGGATACGCAGTATTTT
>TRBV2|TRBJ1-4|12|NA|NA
CASSERWEKLFF
TGTGCCAGCAGTGAACGGTGGGAAAAACTGTTTTTT
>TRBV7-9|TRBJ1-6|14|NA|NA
CASSFTNYNSPLHF
TGTGCCAGCAGCTTTACCAACTATAATTCACCCCTCCACTTT
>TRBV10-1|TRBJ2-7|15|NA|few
CATPTPTRDSYEQYF
TGCGCCACTCCGACCCCAACTCGAGATTCCTACGAGCAGTACTTC
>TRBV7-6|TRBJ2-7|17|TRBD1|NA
CASSLFQGDQSSYEQYF
TGTGCCAGCAGCTTATTTCAGGGGGACCAAAGCTCCTACGAGCAGTACTTC
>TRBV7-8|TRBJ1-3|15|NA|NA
CASSLGVGSGNTIYF
TGTGCCAGCAGCTTAGGGGTGGGATCTGGAAACACCATATATTTT
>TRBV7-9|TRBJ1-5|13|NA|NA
CASSLAGAVPQHF
TGTGCCAGCAGCTTAGCGGGGGCGGTTCCGCAGCATTTT
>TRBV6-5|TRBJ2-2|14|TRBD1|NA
CASSLNRGTGELFF
TGTGCCAGCAGTTTGAACAGGGGCACCGGGGAGCTGTTTTTT
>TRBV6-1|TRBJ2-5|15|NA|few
CASGRAGHLGETQYF
TGTGCCAGCGGTCGAGCGGGACACCTCGGGGAGACCCAGTACTTC
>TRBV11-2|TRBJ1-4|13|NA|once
CASSLGDLAKLFF
TGTGCCAGCAGCTTAGGTGATCTTGCAAAACTGTTTTTT
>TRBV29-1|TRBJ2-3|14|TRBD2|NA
CSVELAGASDTQYF
TGCAGCGTTGAACTAGCGGGGGCCTCAGATACGCAGTATTTT
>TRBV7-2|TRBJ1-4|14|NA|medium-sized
CASSYRVGNEKLFF
TGTGCCAGCAGCTACAGGGTCGGGAATGAAAAACTGTTTTTT
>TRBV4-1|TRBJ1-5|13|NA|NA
CASSLSRNQPQHF
TGCGCCAGCAGCCTCAGCCGCAATCAGCCCCAGCATTTT
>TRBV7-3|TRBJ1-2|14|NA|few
CASSKRGANYGYTF
TGTGCCAGCAGCAAAAGGGGAGCAAACTATGGCTACACCTTC
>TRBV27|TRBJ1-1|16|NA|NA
CASSPVRTDMNTEAFF
TGTGCCAGCAGTCCCGTGAGGACAGACATGAACACTGAAGCTTTCTTT